This T cell receptor beta chain was obtained from a study of blood T cell repertoires in COVID-19. Study-wide context: T cells, B-cell-depleted T cells, or PBMCs supplied cDNA or gDNA.

Per the germline V gene, CDR1 is SGHTA and CDR2 is FQGNSA. The J segment lost 3 bases and the V segment lost 5 bases, leaving 6 bases of the junction unmatched. The CDR3 runs 14 residues. Original processing methods: How many nucleated cells were present was estimated from reference gene primer amplification. Generated by immunoSEQ multiplex PCR, the TCRdb table keeps only in-frame clones and is missing some. Clone size and V and J calls were adopted from that table, with D and trimming inferred from the DNA. In the table there are roughly 200,000 clones, more than 70% of which are singletons. In this sample, this clone turned up once.

The sample was peripheral blood. The genes are TRBV7-2 and TRBJ2-5; 7 positions agree with TRBD1. The TCR originated in a woman aged 25 to 39 with acute or convalescent COVID-19. The CDR3 bases are TGTGCCAGCAGCCGTGCAGGGACAGAAGAGACCCAGTACTTC. Amino acid sequence: CASSRAGTEETQYF.